A selection of T cell receptor beta chains follows, all from one sample in a study of T cells after yellow fever vaccination. TCRdb analysed the 5' RACE reads with MiXCR anew, one entry per CDR3 protein. The sample yields about 230,000 distinct CDR3 sequences, approximately 6.8% seen once. The material was CD4+ T cells sorted from PBMCs, obtained on the day of the yellow fever booster vaccination. Every receptor here comes from a man aged 30 to 39 who received the YFV17D yellow fever vaccine. Both conserved end residues are trimmed from each CDR3.

v_gene: TRBV6-1
CDR3aa: ASRRGQAFYEQY

v_gene: TRBV5-1
CDR3aa: ASSQTLGRQETQY

v_gene: TRBV10-1
CDR3aa: ASSPALGRGYEQY

v_gene: TRBV10-3
CDR3aa: AISRGKIGELF

v_gene: TRBV29-1
CDR3aa: SVEGAEGRGVKLYEQY

v_gene: TRBV5-6
CDR3aa: ASSNPGTAYEQY

v_gene: TRBV14
CDR3aa: ASSQGSSGSTDTQY

v_gene: TRBV4-1
CDR3aa: ASSQDGGIESSYEQY

v_gene: TRBV20-1
CDR3aa: SASQGASGVTGELF

v_gene: TRBV15
CDR3aa: ATSRAPGQRAKNIQY

v_gene: TRBV5-5
CDR3aa: ASSPTHGGFWETQY

v_gene: TRBV6-1
CDR3aa: ASSRDTSNYGYT

v_gene: TRBV29-1
CDR3aa: SVESGEETQY

v_gene: TRBV9
CDR3aa: ASSVLAGAGELF

v_gene: TRBV9
CDR3aa: ASSVAPSTDTQY

v_gene: TRBV5-1
CDR3aa: ASSPGGGHDYGYT

v_gene: TRBV5-1
CDR3aa: ASSSPDRGHTEAF

v_gene: TRBV5-1
CDR3aa: ASSVDRGAYEQY

v_gene: TRBV15
CDR3aa: ATSGGLTSGRRETQY

v_gene: TRBV12-3/TRBV12-4
CDR3aa: ASSLAYYEQY

v_gene: TRBV7-2
CDR3aa: ASSFRGRQETQY

v_gene: TRBV7-7
CDR3aa: ASRQTSGTTGELF

v_gene: TRBV27
CDR3aa: ASSLWGGETQY

v_gene: TRBV20-1
CDR3aa: SAKAGTDSSYEQY

v_gene: TRBV7-2
CDR3aa: ASSLMQAWGQPQH

v_gene: TRBV29-1
CDR3aa: SVGQWRAAEQY

v_gene: TRBV18
CDR3aa: ASSPPFTGFYNEQF

v_gene: TRBV6-2/TRBV6-3
CDR3aa: ASRTAGTRDYNEQF

v_gene: TRBV5-1
CDR3aa: ASSIGTDFGNTIY

v_gene: TRBV20-1
CDR3aa: SASDRAGETQY

v_gene: TRBV7-9
CDR3aa: ASSPVVAANTGELF

v_gene: TRBV7-2
CDR3aa: ASSLGGEKLF

v_gene: TRBV15
CDR3aa: ATSRDLEGRETQY

v_gene: TRBV20-1
CDR3aa: SAPGLAVHEQF

v_gene: TRBV5-5
CDR3aa: ASSPRGTVSYEQY

v_gene: TRBV11-2
CDR3aa: ASSSWGGSDGYT

v_gene: TRBV30
CDR3aa: AWSKSNYGYT

v_gene: TRBV3-1
CDR3aa: ASSPPGLAGPLETQY

v_gene: TRBV20-1
CDR3aa: SASPGQIQETQY

v_gene: TRBV7-6
CDR3aa: ASSLDLGGRAWQF

v_gene: TRBV5-1
CDR3aa: ASSSLPGTDARNTQY

v_gene: TRBV18
CDR3aa: ASSPNPRDVY

v_gene: TRBV6-2/TRBV6-3
CDR3aa: ASRTGGTGSPLH

v_gene: TRBV12-3/TRBV12-4
CDR3aa: ASRRGQALGATQY

v_gene: TRBV4-2
CDR3aa: ASSQDRGVGNIQY

v_gene: TRBV6-5
CDR3aa: ASSYSRGEGKETQY

v_gene: TRBV7-2
CDR3aa: ASTQGSTPAYNEQF

v_gene: TRBV20-1
CDR3aa: SAPSRWGGYT

v_gene: TRBV30
CDR3aa: AWGRDRAGNSPLH

v_gene: TRBV6-1
CDR3aa: ASRVKRMNTEAF

v_gene: TRBV10-3
CDR3aa: AIRSLGYT

v_gene: TRBV20-1
CDR3aa: SAREARETYTGELF

v_gene: TRBV9
CDR3aa: ASSTDGRNTEAF

v_gene: TRBV12-3/TRBV12-4
CDR3aa: ASSGQDGETQY

v_gene: TRBV11-2
CDR3aa: ASSRGAEKLF